A selection of T cell receptor beta chains follows, all from one sample in a study of shared clonotypes between healthy human individuals. The protocol was immunoSEQ multiplex PCR, while the TCRdb copy is restricted to in-frame clones and leaves out a portion. The sample lists about 770,000 clones; over 55% were seen once. The specimen sequenced was memory CD4+ T cells sorted from blood. The receptor set was obtained from a woman younger than 45 in good health. Each CDR3 is given with its conserved first and last residue. Fields, in order: D gene, J gene, V gene, CDR3 length, clone size, CDR3 protein, CDR3 DNA. D genes are given only for firm matches. Rows give clone size only sometimes, using once, few, many, or a class for an expanded clone.

d_call: NA
j_call: TRBJ1-1
v_call: TRBV6-5
cdr3_length: 15
clone_size: many
cdr3_aa: CASSYSSSHGAEAFF
cdr3_nt: TGTGCCAGCAGTTACTCGTCCAGTCACGGGGCTGAAGCTTTCTTT

d_call: NA
j_call: TRBJ2-7
v_call: TRBV10-3
cdr3_length: 14
clone_size: NA
cdr3_aa: CAITADSLAYEQYF
cdr3_nt: TGTGCCATCACCGCTGACAGCCTTGCCTACGAGCAGTACTTC

d_call: TRBD1
j_call: TRBJ1-1
v_call: TRBV5-8
cdr3_length: 13
clone_size: NA
cdr3_aa: CASSLRQGVEAFF
cdr3_nt: TGTGCCAGCAGCTTGAGACAGGGTGTTGAAGCTTTCTTT

d_call: NA
j_call: TRBJ1-1
v_call: TRBV6-1
cdr3_length: 12
clone_size: NA
cdr3_aa: CASSEMGREAFF
cdr3_nt: TGTGCCAGCAGTGAAATGGGGAGGGAAGCTTTCTTT

d_call: NA
j_call: TRBJ1-1
v_call: TRBV4-1
cdr3_length: 19
clone_size: NA
cdr3_aa: CASSQGVGRERGLNTEAFF
cdr3_nt: TGCGCCAGCAGCCAAGGGGTGGGCAGGGAGAGAGGCTTGAACACTGAAGCTTTCTTT

d_call: TRBD1
j_call: TRBJ1-5
v_call: TRBV19
cdr3_length: 14
clone_size: NA
cdr3_aa: CASSTRGRYQPQHF
cdr3_nt: TGTGCCAGTAGTACAAGGGGGCGGTATCAGCCCCAGCATTTT

d_call: NA
j_call: TRBJ2-1
v_call: TRBV19
cdr3_length: 15
clone_size: NA
cdr3_aa: CASSIGQRLYNEQFF
cdr3_nt: TGTGCCAGTTCCATCGGACAGCGCCTATACAATGAGCAGTTCTTC

d_call: NA
j_call: TRBJ2-7
v_call: TRBV7-9
cdr3_length: 14
clone_size: NA
cdr3_aa: CASSLAGAVDEQYF
cdr3_nt: TGTGCCAGCAGCTTAGCGGGAGCGGTCGACGAGCAGTACTTC

d_call: NA
j_call: TRBJ2-1
v_call: TRBV7-7
cdr3_length: 15
clone_size: NA
cdr3_aa: CASSLVGGPFNEQFF
cdr3_nt: TGTGCCAGCAGCTTAGTCGGGGGTCCCTTCAATGAGCAGTTCTTC

d_call: NA
j_call: TRBJ2-7
v_call: TRBV28
cdr3_length: 14
clone_size: NA
cdr3_aa: CASSPRGGGDEQYF
cdr3_nt: TGTGCCAGCAGTCCGCGTGGAGGGGGCGACGAGCAGTACTTC

d_call: NA
j_call: TRBJ1-2
v_call: TRBV27
cdr3_length: 13
clone_size: NA
cdr3_aa: CASSGGIVYGYTF
cdr3_nt: TGTGCCAGCAGTGGGGGGATAGTGTATGGCTACACCTTC

d_call: NA
j_call: TRBJ1-6
v_call: TRBV6-6
cdr3_length: 15
clone_size: NA
cdr3_aa: CASSYYGASNSPLHF
cdr3_nt: TGTGCCAGCAGTTACTACGGGGCCTCAAATTCACCCCTCCACTTT

d_call: NA
j_call: TRBJ1-1
v_call: TRBV5-1
cdr3_length: 13
clone_size: NA
cdr3_aa: CASRSDGNTEAFF
cdr3_nt: TGCGCCAGCAGGTCGGATGGGAACACTGAAGCTTTCTTT

d_call: TRBD2
j_call: TRBJ2-2
v_call: TRBV14
cdr3_length: 17
clone_size: NA
cdr3_aa: CASSSPGLAGSPGELFF
cdr3_nt: TGTGCCAGCAGCTCCCCGGGACTAGCGGGATCCCCCGGGGAGCTGTTTTTT

d_call: NA
j_call: TRBJ2-5
v_call: TRBV20-1
cdr3_length: 11
clone_size: NA
cdr3_aa: CSALERETQYF
cdr3_nt: TGCAGTGCTCTAGAAAGGGAGACCCAGTACTTC

d_call: TRBD2
j_call: TRBJ2-5
v_call: TRBV20-1
cdr3_length: 11
clone_size: few
cdr3_aa: CSARTSQTQYF
cdr3_nt: TGCAGTGCCAGGACTAGCCAGACCCAGTACTTC

d_call: NA
j_call: TRBJ2-3
v_call: TRBV11-2
cdr3_length: 16
clone_size: NA
cdr3_aa: CASSRPLLADTDTQYF
cdr3_nt: TGTGCCAGCAGCCGCCCATTACTAGCCGACACAGATACGCAGTATTTT

d_call: NA
j_call: TRBJ1-1
v_call: TRBV18
cdr3_length: 14
clone_size: few
cdr3_aa: CASSPSGTLTEAFF
cdr3_nt: TGTGCCAGCTCACCGTCCGGGACCCTCACTGAAGCTTTCTTT

d_call: NA
j_call: TRBJ1-2
v_call: TRBV19
cdr3_length: 15
clone_size: NA
cdr3_aa: CASSTENPWSYGYTF
cdr3_nt: TGTGCCAGTAGCACAGAGAACCCCTGGAGCTATGGCTACACCTTC

d_call: NA
j_call: TRBJ2-7
v_call: TRBV28
cdr3_length: 14
clone_size: NA
cdr3_aa: CASSTYHRTGEQYF
cdr3_nt: TGTGCCAGCAGTACATATCACAGGACGGGCGAGCAGTACTTC

d_call: NA
j_call: TRBJ2-1
v_call: TRBV7-2
cdr3_length: 14
clone_size: many
cdr3_aa: CASSFSSSYNEQFF
cdr3_nt: TGTGCCAGCAGTTTTAGCAGCTCCTACAATGAGCAGTTCTTC

d_call: TRBD2
j_call: TRBJ2-3
v_call: TRBV25-1
cdr3_length: 14
clone_size: few
cdr3_aa: CASRGTSATDTQYF
cdr3_nt: TGTGCCAGCAGAGGGACTAGCGCCACAGATACGCAGTATTTT

d_call: NA
j_call: TRBJ2-3
v_call: TRBV6-6
cdr3_length: 14
clone_size: NA
cdr3_aa: CASKTGVGADTQYF
cdr3_nt: TGTGCCAGCAAAACGGGAGTCGGGGCAGATACGCAGTATTTT

d_call: NA
j_call: TRBJ2-3
v_call: TRBV28
cdr3_length: 18
clone_size: NA
cdr3_aa: CASSSQRARSQGADTQYF
cdr3_nt: TGTGCCAGCAGCTCCCAACGAGCTAGGTCCCAAGGGGCAGATACGCAGTATTTT

d_call: NA
j_call: TRBJ2-7
v_call: TRBV18
cdr3_length: 16
clone_size: NA
cdr3_aa: CASSERADPPAYEQYF
cdr3_nt: TGTGCCAGCTCAGAGAGGGCGGACCCGCCAGCCTACGAGCAGTACTTC

d_call: NA
j_call: TRBJ1-2
v_call: TRBV2
cdr3_length: 12
clone_size: few
cdr3_aa: CASSEGGYGYTF
cdr3_nt: TGTGCCAGCAGTGAAGGAGGCTATGGCTACACCTTC

d_call: NA
j_call: TRBJ2-1
v_call: TRBV9
cdr3_length: 15
clone_size: NA
cdr3_aa: CASSATGPSYNEQFF
cdr3_nt: TGTGCCAGCAGCGCCACAGGACCCTCCTACAATGAGCAGTTCTTC

d_call: NA
j_call: TRBJ2-3
v_call: TRBV27
cdr3_length: 14
clone_size: NA
cdr3_aa: CASSLTRNSDTQYF
cdr3_nt: TGTGCCAGCAGTTTAACCAGGAATTCTGATACGCAGTATTTT

d_call: TRBD2
j_call: TRBJ2-3
v_call: TRBV18
cdr3_length: 15
clone_size: NA
cdr3_aa: CASSPVREGTDTQYF
cdr3_nt: TGTGCCAGCTCACCAGTTCGGGAGGGGACAGATACGCAGTATTTT

d_call: TRBD1
j_call: TRBJ1-4
v_call: TRBV28
cdr3_length: 15
clone_size: few
cdr3_aa: CASSPGTGVNEKLFF
cdr3_nt: TGTGCCAGCAGTCCAGGGACAGGTGTTAATGAAAAACTGTTTTTT

d_call: NA
j_call: TRBJ1-5
v_call: TRBV19
cdr3_length: 16
clone_size: NA
cdr3_aa: CASSIVGGMGNQPQHF
cdr3_nt: TGTGCCAGTAGTATAGTTGGGGGGATGGGCAATCAGCCCCAGCATTTT

d_call: TRBD1
j_call: TRBJ2-4
v_call: TRBV4-1
cdr3_length: 17
clone_size: NA
cdr3_aa: CASRPLGTGLAKNIQYF
cdr3_nt: TGCGCCAGCAGGCCACTCGGGACAGGTTTAGCCAAAAACATTCAGTACTTC

d_call: TRBD1
j_call: TRBJ2-7
v_call: TRBV19
cdr3_length: 14
clone_size: NA
cdr3_aa: CASRDRGVSYEQYF
cdr3_nt: TGTGCCAGCAGGGACAGGGGTGTCTCCTACGAGCAGTACTTC

d_call: TRBD2
j_call: TRBJ2-7
v_call: TRBV6-1
cdr3_length: 15
clone_size: NA
cdr3_aa: CASRTQGAGTYEQYF
cdr3_nt: TGTGCCAGCAGGACCCAGGGAGCGGGAACCTACGAGCAGTACTTC

d_call: NA
j_call: TRBJ1-1
v_call: TRBV18
cdr3_length: 16
clone_size: NA
cdr3_aa: CASSESRPRGNTEAFF
cdr3_nt: TGTGCCAGCTCAGAAAGCCGCCCTCGTGGAAACACTGAAGCTTTCTTT

d_call: TRBD1
j_call: TRBJ2-1
v_call: TRBV27
cdr3_length: 18
clone_size: NA
cdr3_aa: CASSLSPGGSASYNEQFF
cdr3_nt: TGTGCCAGCAGTTTATCTCCAGGGGGTAGTGCCTCTTACAATGAGCAGTTCTTC

d_call: TRBD2
j_call: TRBJ2-2
v_call: TRBV14
cdr3_length: 18
clone_size: NA
cdr3_aa: CASSQERLAGSKTGELFF
cdr3_nt: TGTGCCAGCAGCCAAGAGAGACTAGCGGGGAGCAAAACCGGGGAGCTGTTTTTT

d_call: TRBD2
j_call: TRBJ2-1
v_call: TRBV4-1
cdr3_length: 15
clone_size: few
cdr3_aa: CASSRGLAGDGEQFF
cdr3_nt: TGCGCCAGCAGCCGGGGACTAGCGGGAGATGGTGAGCAGTTCTTC

d_call: NA
j_call: TRBJ1-3
v_call: TRBV5-4
cdr3_length: 15
clone_size: NA
cdr3_aa: CASSSRAGTGNTIYF
cdr3_nt: TGTGCCAGCAGCTCGCGGGCAGGTACCGGAAACACCATATATTTT

d_call: TRBD1
j_call: TRBJ2-3
v_call: TRBV15
cdr3_length: 14
clone_size: NA
cdr3_aa: CATSRDSGQKTQYF
cdr3_nt: TGTGCCACCAGCAGAGATTCGGGACAGAAAACGCAGTATTTT

d_call: TRBD1
j_call: TRBJ2-7
v_call: TRBV23-1
cdr3_length: 16
clone_size: NA
cdr3_aa: CASSQSSRTGEYEQYF
cdr3_nt: TGCGCCAGCAGTCAATCGTCTAGGACAGGGGAATACGAGCAGTACTTC

d_call: NA
j_call: TRBJ1-1
v_call: TRBV5-1
cdr3_length: 15
clone_size: NA
cdr3_aa: CASSLTDRLNTEAFF
cdr3_nt: TGCGCCAGCAGCTTGACGGACAGACTGAACACTGAAGCTTTCTTT

d_call: NA
j_call: TRBJ2-7
v_call: TRBV6-5
cdr3_length: 13
clone_size: NA
cdr3_aa: CASSPNRWNEQYF
cdr3_nt: TGTGCCAGCAGCCCCAACAGGTGGAACGAGCAGTACTTC

d_call: NA
j_call: TRBJ2-3
v_call: TRBV25-1
cdr3_length: 11
clone_size: NA
cdr3_aa: CASSAGLAQYF
cdr3_nt: TGTGCCAGCAGTGCCGGACTGGCGCAGTATTTT

d_call: NA
j_call: TRBJ1-5
v_call: TRBV28
cdr3_length: 15
clone_size: NA
cdr3_aa: CASSSSGYSNQPQHF
cdr3_nt: TGTGCCAGCAGTTCCTCAGGATATAGCAATCAGCCCCAGCATTTT

d_call: NA
j_call: TRBJ1-2
v_call: TRBV27
cdr3_length: 15
clone_size: few
cdr3_aa: CASSRDLTGRYGYTF
cdr3_nt: TGTGCCAGCAGTCGAGATCTTACAGGGCGCTATGGCTACACCTTC

d_call: NA
j_call: TRBJ2-5
v_call: TRBV28
cdr3_length: 13
clone_size: NA
cdr3_aa: CASSTGYQETQYF
cdr3_nt: TGTGCCAGCAGCACAGGGTACCAAGAGACCCAGTACTTC

d_call: NA
j_call: TRBJ1-4
v_call: TRBV11-2
cdr3_length: 13
clone_size: NA
cdr3_aa: CASSPWGREKLFF
cdr3_nt: TGTGCCAGCAGCCCTTGGGGACGGGAAAAACTGTTTTTT

d_call: NA
j_call: TRBJ2-5
v_call: TRBV6-1
cdr3_length: 16
clone_size: few
cdr3_aa: CASSEADGWDEETQYF
cdr3_nt: TGTGCCAGCAGTGAAGCTGACGGATGGGATGAAGAGACCCAGTACTTC

d_call: NA
j_call: TRBJ1-5
v_call: TRBV28
cdr3_length: 13
clone_size: few
cdr3_aa: CASSYVSNQPQHF
cdr3_nt: TGTGCCAGCAGTTACGTAAGCAATCAGCCCCAGCATTTT

d_call: TRBD1
j_call: TRBJ2-4
v_call: TRBV27
cdr3_length: 16
clone_size: NA
cdr3_aa: CASSSGGFRVKNIQYF
cdr3_nt: TGTGCCAGCAGTTCAGGGGGATTTAGGGTCAAAAACATTCAGTACTTC

d_call: NA
j_call: TRBJ2-7
v_call: TRBV25-1
cdr3_length: 14
clone_size: few
cdr3_aa: CASSEHTGFNEQYF
cdr3_nt: TGTGCCAGCAGTGAACACACAGGGTTTAACGAGCAGTACTTC

d_call: NA
j_call: TRBJ1-3
v_call: TRBV11-2
cdr3_length: 16
clone_size: NA
cdr3_aa: CASSLDLTGSGNTIYF
cdr3_nt: TGTGCCAGCAGCTTAGATCTCACAGGCTCTGGAAACACCATATATTTT

d_call: TRBD1
j_call: TRBJ2-5
v_call: TRBV5-1
cdr3_length: 14
clone_size: NA
cdr3_aa: CASSPQGAGETQYF
cdr3_nt: TGCGCCAGCAGCCCACAGGGGGCCGGGGAGACCCAGTACTTC

d_call: NA
j_call: TRBJ2-7
v_call: TRBV7-8
cdr3_length: 12
clone_size: NA
cdr3_aa: CASSFARVEQYF
cdr3_nt: TGTGCCAGCAGCTTTGCGAGGGTTGAGCAGTACTTC

d_call: NA
j_call: TRBJ1-5
v_call: TRBV6-1
cdr3_length: 16
clone_size: NA
cdr3_aa: CASSGGGNLSNQPQHF
cdr3_nt: TGTGCCAGCAGTGGAGGGGGGAATTTGAGCAATCAGCCCCAGCATTTT

d_call: TRBD1
j_call: TRBJ1-4
v_call: TRBV19
cdr3_length: 16
clone_size: NA
cdr3_aa: CASSGNKRQGFEKLFF
cdr3_nt: TGTGCCAGTTCGGGCAATAAAAGACAGGGTTTCGAAAAACTGTTTTTT

d_call: NA
j_call: TRBJ1-1
v_call: TRBV28
cdr3_length: 14
clone_size: NA
cdr3_aa: CASSPGGEVAEAFF
cdr3_nt: TGTGCCAGCAGCCCCGGCGGGGAAGTGGCTGAAGCTTTCTTT

d_call: NA
j_call: TRBJ2-7
v_call: TRBV28
cdr3_length: 13
clone_size: NA
cdr3_aa: CASSSQGKNEQYF
cdr3_nt: TGTGCCAGCAGTTCCCAGGGGAAGAACGAGCAGTACTTC

d_call: TRBD1
j_call: TRBJ2-1
v_call: TRBV19
cdr3_length: 14
clone_size: once
cdr3_aa: CASSGTVTYNEQFF
cdr3_nt: TGTGCCAGTAGTGGGACAGTGACTTACAATGAGCAGTTCTTC